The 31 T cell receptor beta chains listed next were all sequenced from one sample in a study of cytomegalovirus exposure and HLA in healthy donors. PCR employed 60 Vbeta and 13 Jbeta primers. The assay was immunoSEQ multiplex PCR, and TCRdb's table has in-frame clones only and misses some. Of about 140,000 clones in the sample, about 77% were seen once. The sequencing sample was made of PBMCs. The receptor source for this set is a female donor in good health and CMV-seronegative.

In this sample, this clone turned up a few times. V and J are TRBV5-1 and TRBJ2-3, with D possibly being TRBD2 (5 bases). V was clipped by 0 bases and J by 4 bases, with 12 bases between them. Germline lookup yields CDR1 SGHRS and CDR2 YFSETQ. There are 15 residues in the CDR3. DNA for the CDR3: TGCGCCAGCAGCTTGGTGGGAGTCAGCTCAGATACGCAGTATTTT. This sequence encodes CASSLVGVSSDTQYF.

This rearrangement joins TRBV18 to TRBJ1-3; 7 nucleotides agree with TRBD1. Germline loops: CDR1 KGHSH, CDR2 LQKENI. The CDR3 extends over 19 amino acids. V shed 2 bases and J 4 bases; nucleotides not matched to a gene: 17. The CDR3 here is CASSPLPPGQLLPGNTIYF. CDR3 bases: TGTGCCAGCTCACCATTACCACCGGGACAGCTGCTTCCAGGAAACACCATATATTTT.

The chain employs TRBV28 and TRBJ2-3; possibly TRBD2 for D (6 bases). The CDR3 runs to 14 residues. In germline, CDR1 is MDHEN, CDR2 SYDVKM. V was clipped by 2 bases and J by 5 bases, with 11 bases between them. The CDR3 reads CASSLGGMKDTQYF. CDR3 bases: TGTGCCAGCAGTTTAGGCGGGATGAAAGATACGCAGTATTTT.

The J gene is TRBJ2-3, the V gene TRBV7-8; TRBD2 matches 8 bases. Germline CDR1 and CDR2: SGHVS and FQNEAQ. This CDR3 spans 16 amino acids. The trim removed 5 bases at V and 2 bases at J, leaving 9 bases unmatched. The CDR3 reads CASSQPRLAPTDTQYF. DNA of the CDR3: TGTGCCAGCAGCCAACCAAGACTAGCGCCCACAGATACGCAGTATTTT.

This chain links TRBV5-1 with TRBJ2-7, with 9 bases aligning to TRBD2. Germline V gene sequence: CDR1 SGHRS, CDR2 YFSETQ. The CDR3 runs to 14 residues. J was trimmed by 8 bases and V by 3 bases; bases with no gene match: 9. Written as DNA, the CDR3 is TGCGCCAGCAGCTCCACCTTAGCGGGAGAAAAGCAGTACTTC. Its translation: CASSSTLAGEKQYF.

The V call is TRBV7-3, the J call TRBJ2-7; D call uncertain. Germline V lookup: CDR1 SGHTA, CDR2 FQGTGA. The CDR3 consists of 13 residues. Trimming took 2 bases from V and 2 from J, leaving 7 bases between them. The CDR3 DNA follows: TGTGCCAGCAGCTTACACCCTACCTACGAGCAGTACTTC. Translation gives CASSLHPTYEQYF.

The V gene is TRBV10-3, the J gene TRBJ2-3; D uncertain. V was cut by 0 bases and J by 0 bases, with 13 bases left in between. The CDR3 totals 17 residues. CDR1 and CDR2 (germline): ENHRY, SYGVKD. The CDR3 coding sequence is TGTGCCATCAGTGAGTCGATGGGTCGCGGCAGCACAGATACGCAGTATTTT. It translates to CAISESMGRGSTDTQYF.

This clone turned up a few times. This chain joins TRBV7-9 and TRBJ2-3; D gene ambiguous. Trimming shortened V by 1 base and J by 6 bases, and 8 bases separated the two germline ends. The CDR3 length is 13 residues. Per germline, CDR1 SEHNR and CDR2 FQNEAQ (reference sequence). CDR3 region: CASSLVSPDTQYF. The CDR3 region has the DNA TGTGCCAGCAGCTTAGTATCCCCCGATACGCAGTATTTT.

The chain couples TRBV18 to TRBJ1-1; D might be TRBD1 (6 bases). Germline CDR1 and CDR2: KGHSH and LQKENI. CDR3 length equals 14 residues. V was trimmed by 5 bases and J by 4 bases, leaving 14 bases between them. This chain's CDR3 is CASSREGDITEAFF. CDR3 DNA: TGTGCCAGCTCAAGGGAGGGGGATATCACTGAAGCTTTCTTT.

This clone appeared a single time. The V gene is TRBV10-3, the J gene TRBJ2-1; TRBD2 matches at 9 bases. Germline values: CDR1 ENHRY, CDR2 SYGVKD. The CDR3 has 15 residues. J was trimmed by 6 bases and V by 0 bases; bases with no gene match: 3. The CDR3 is CAISESGTSINEQFF. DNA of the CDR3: TGTGCCATCAGTGAGTCGGGGACTAGCATCAATGAGCAGTTCTTC.

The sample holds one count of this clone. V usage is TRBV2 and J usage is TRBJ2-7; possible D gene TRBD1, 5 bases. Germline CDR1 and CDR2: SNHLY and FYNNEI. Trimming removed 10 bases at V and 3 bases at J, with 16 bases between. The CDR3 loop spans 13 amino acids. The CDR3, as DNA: TGTGCCACCCGACTGGGGCTTAACTACGAGCAGTACTTC. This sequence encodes CATRLGLNYEQYF.

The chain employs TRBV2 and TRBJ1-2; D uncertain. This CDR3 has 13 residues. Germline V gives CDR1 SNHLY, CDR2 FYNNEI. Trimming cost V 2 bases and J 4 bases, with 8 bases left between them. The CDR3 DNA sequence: TGTGCCAGCAGTGAAATCTCGTCCTATGGCTACACCTTC. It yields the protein CASSEISSYGYTF.

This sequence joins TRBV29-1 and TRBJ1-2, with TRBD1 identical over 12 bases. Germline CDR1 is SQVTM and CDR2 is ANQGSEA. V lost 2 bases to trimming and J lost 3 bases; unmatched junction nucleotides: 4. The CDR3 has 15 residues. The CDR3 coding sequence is TGCAGCGTTGAAACGGGACAGGGGGCGTACTATGGCTACACCTTC. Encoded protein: CSVETGQGAYYGYTF.

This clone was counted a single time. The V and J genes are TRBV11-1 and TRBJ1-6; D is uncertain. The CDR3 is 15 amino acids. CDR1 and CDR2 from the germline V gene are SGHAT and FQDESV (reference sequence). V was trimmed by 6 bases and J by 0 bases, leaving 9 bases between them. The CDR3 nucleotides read TGTGCCAGCAGGTCCTTCAGCTCCTATAATTCACCCCTCCACTTT. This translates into CASRSFSSYNSPLHF.

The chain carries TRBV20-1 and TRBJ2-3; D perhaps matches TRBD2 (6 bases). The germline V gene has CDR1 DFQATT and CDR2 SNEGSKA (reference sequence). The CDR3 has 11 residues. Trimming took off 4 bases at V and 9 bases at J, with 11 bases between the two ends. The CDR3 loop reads CSATLAGTQYF. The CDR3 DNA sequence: TGCAGTGCTACACTCGCGGGAACGCAGTATTTT.

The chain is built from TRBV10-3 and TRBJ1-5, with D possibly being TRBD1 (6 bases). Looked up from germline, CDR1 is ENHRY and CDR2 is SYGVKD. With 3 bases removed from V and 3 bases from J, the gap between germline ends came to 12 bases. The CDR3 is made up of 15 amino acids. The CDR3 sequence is CAISESGAPNQPQHF. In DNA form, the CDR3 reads TGTGCCATCAGTGAATCAGGGGCCCCCAATCAGCCCCAGCATTTT.

Here the CDR3 reads CATMLQGTYEQYF. In DNA, the CDR3 is TGTGCCACCATGCTACAGGGGACCTACGAGCAGTACTTC. The rearrangement joins TRBV6-5 to TRBJ2-7; 7 bases map to TRBD1. Per germline, CDR1 MNHEY and CDR2 SVGAGI. The V segment lost 10 bases and the J segment 2 bases; nucleotides outside the gene matches: 8. CDR3 length equals 13 residues.

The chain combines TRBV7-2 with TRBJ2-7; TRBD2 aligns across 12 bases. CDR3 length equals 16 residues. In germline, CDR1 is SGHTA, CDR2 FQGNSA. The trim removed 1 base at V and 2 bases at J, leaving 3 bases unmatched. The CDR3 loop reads CASSLGASGGAYEQYF. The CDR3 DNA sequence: TGTGCCAGCAGCTTAGGGGCTAGCGGGGGGGCCTACGAGCAGTACTTC.

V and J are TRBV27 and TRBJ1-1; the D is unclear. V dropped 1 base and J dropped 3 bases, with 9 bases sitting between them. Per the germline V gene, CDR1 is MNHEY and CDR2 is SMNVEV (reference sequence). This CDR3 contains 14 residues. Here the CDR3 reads CASSLYPGDTEAFF. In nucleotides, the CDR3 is TGTGCCAGCAGTTTATATCCCGGGGACACTGAAGCTTTCTTT.

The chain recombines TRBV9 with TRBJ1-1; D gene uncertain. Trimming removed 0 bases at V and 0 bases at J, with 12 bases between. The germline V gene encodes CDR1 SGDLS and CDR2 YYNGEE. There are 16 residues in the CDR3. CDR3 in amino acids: CASSVGSTLMNTEAFF. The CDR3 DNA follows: TGTGCCAGCAGCGTAGGATCGACACTGATGAACACTGAAGCTTTCTTT.

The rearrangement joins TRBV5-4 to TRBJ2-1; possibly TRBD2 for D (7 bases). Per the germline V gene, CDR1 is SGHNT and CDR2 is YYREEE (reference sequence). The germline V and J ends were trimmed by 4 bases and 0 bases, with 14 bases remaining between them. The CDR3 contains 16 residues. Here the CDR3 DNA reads TGTGCCAGCAGCCACGGGGGGCGGACCTCCTACAATGAGCAGTTCTTC. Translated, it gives CASSHGGRTSYNEQFF.

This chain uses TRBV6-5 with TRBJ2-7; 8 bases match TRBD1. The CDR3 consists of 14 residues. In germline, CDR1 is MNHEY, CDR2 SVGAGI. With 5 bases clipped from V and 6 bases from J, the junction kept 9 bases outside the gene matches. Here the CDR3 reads CASSEYRGKSEQYF. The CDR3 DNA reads TGTGCCAGCAGTGAGTACAGGGGGAAGAGCGAGCAGTACTTC.

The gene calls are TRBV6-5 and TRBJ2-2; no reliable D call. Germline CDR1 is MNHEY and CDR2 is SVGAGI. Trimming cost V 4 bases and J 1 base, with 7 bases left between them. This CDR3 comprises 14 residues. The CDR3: CASSSPGNTGELFF. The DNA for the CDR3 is TGTGCCAGCAGTTCTCCAGGGAACACCGGGGAGCTGTTTTTT.

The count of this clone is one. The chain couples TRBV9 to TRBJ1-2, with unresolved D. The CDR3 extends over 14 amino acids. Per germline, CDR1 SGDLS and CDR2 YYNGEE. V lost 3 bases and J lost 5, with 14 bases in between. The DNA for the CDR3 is TGTGCCAGCAGCGCGTCGGACTCCCGTTATGGCTACACCTTC. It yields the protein CASSASDSRYGYTF.

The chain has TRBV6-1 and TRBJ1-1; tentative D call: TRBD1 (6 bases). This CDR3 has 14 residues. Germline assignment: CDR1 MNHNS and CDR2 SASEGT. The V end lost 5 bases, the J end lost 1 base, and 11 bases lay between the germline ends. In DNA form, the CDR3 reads TGTGCCAGCAGTATGCCGGGACAGAACACTGAAGCTTTCTTT. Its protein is CASSMPGQNTEAFF.

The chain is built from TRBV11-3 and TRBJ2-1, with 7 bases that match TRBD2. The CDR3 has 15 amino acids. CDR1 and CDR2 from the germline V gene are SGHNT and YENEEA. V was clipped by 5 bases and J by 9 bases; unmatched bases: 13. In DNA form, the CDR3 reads TGTGCCAGCAGCGTACGCGGGAGCCTGAACACTGAGCAGTTCTTC. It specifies CASSVRGSLNTEQFF.

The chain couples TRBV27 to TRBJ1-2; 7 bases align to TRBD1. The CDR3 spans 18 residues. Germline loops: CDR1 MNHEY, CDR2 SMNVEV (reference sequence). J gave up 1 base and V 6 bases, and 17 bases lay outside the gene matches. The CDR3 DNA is TGTGCCAGCAGCCCATTCCGGGACAGCATAGAACTTAACTATGGCTACACCTTC. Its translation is CASSPFRDSIELNYGYTF.

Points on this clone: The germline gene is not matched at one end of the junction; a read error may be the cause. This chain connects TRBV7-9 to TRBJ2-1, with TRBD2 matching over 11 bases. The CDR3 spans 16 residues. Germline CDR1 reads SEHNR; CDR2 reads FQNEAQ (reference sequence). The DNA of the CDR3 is TGTTCCAGCAGCTCCCAGGAGACTAGCGGGAACTATGAGCAGTTCTTC. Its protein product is CSSSSQETSGNYEQFF.

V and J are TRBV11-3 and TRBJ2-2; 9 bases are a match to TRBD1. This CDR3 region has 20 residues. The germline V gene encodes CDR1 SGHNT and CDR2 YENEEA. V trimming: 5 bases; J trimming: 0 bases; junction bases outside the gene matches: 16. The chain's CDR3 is CASSPGTGSRWLTNTGELFF. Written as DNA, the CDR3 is TGTGCCAGCAGCCCCGGGACAGGGAGTAGGTGGCTGACGAACACCGGGGAGCTGTTTTTT.

This CDR3 reads CASSDKESSYNSPLHF. DNA for the CDR3: TGTGCCAGCAGTGATAAGGAGAGCTCCTATAATTCACCCCTCCACTTT. The chain uses TRBV2 and TRBJ1-6; D is uncertain. From germline, CDR1 is SNHLY and CDR2 FYNNEI. CDR3 length equals 16 residues. V lost 3 bases to trimming and J lost 0 bases, with 9 bases between them.

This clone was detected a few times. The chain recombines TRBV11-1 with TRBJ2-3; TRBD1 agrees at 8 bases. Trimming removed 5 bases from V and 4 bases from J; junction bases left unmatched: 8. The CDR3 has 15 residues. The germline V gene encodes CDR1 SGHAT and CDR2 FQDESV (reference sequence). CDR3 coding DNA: TGTGCCAGCAGCCAGGGGGCCTACGACGCAGATACGCAGTATTTT. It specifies CASSQGAYDADTQYF.